Listed below are T cell receptor beta chains from one sample, sequenced in a study of cytomegalovirus exposure and HLA in healthy donors. Sequencing was performed with immunoSEQ multiplex PCR; in TCRdb, only in-frame clones are kept and a portion is missing. The sample holds approximately 150,000 clones, roughly a tenth seen once. Sample: PBMCs. The source is a male donor in good health and CMV-seronegative. CDR3s include the opening cysteine and the closing phenylalanine or tryptophan. D genes are given only for firm matches. The size of a clone is reported for some rows only, either as once, few or many, or as a class for expanded clones.

D gene: TRBD1; J gene: TRBJ1-2; V gene: TRBV5-1; clone size: few; CDR3 protein: CASSSQGDYGYTF; CDR3 DNA: TGCGCCAGCAGCTCTCAGGGGGACTATGGCTACACCTTC
D gene: -; J gene: TRBJ1-2; V gene: TRBV4-3; clone size: few; CDR3 protein: CASSSAVVGENYGYTF; CDR3 DNA: TGCGCCAGCAGCTCCGCGGTCGTGGGAGAGAACTATGGCTACACCTTC
D gene: -; J gene: TRBJ1-2; V gene: TRBV28; clone size: -; CDR3 protein: CASRSRDNNQYGYTF; CDR3 DNA: TGTGCCAGCCGAAGCCGGGACAACAACCAATATGGCTACACCTTC
D gene: TRBD2; J gene: TRBJ2-5; V gene: TRBV11-2; clone size: -; CDR3 protein: CASSFSLTSASEETQYF; CDR3 DNA: TGTGCCAGCAGCTTTTCATTGACTAGCGCCTCAGAAGAGACCCAGTACTTC
D gene: -; J gene: TRBJ1-2; V gene: TRBV6-5; clone size: few; CDR3 protein: CASSNPRVHYGYTF; CDR3 DNA: TGTGCCAGCAGTAATCCGAGGGTACACTATGGCTACACCTTC
D gene: TRBD1; J gene: TRBJ2-1; V gene: TRBV27; clone size: -; CDR3 protein: CASSPGPGQGIDEQFF; CDR3 DNA: TGTGCCAGCAGTCCTGGACCAGGACAGGGGATCGATGAGCAGTTCTTC
D gene: -; J gene: TRBJ2-7; V gene: TRBV28; clone size: -; CDR3 protein: CASRGHGEREQYF; CDR3 DNA: TGTGCCAGCAGGGGCCATGGAGAGCGGGAGCAGTACTTC
D gene: -; J gene: TRBJ1-3; V gene: TRBV9; clone size: few; CDR3 protein: CASSPTGTGNTIYF; CDR3 DNA: TGTGCCAGCAGCCCTACAGGTACTGGAAACACCATATATTTT
D gene: -; J gene: TRBJ1-1; V gene: TRBV29-1; clone size: few; CDR3 protein: CSARLSDTEAFF; CDR3 DNA: TGCAGCGCTCGGTTATCGGACACTGAAGCTTTCTTT
D gene: TRBD2; J gene: TRBJ2-3; V gene: TRBV9; clone size: few; CDR3 protein: CASSVEGSLADSTDTQYF; CDR3 DNA: TGTGCCAGCAGCGTAGAAGGGTCACTAGCGGACAGCACAGATACGCAGTATTTT
D gene: -; J gene: TRBJ1-1; V gene: TRBV19; clone size: -; CDR3 protein: CASNPLLGTEAFF; CDR3 DNA: TGTGCCAGTAATCCTCTTCTCGGCACTGAAGCTTTCTTT
D gene: TRBD1; J gene: TRBJ2-1; V gene: TRBV7-2; clone size: -; CDR3 protein: CASSLVDREQFF; CDR3 DNA: TGTGCCAGCAGCTTAGTGGACAGGGAGCAGTTCTTC
D gene: -; J gene: TRBJ2-7; V gene: TRBV4-3; clone size: -; CDR3 protein: CASSQGHRDTSGYEQYF; CDR3 DNA: TGCGCCAGCAGCCAAGGGCACCGGGACACCTCCGGCTACGAGCAGTACTTC
D gene: -; J gene: TRBJ1-5; V gene: TRBV9; clone size: -; CDR3 protein: CASSVGWGWGDQPQHF; CDR3 DNA: TGTGCCAGCAGCGTAGGTTGGGGTTGGGGCGATCAGCCCCAGCATTTT
D gene: TRBD1; J gene: TRBJ1-4; V gene: TRBV5-1; clone size: -; CDR3 protein: CASRGGREKLFF; CDR3 DNA: TGCGCCAGCAGAGGGGGCAGGGAAAAACTGTTTTTT
D gene: -; J gene: TRBJ1-1; V gene: TRBV7-2; clone size: -; CDR3 protein: CASSLGYQGLKTEAFF; CDR3 DNA: TGTGCCAGCAGCTTAGGTTATCAGGGGCTGAAGACTGAAGCTTTCTTT
D gene: TRBD1; J gene: TRBJ1-2; V gene: TRBV28; clone size: -; CDR3 protein: CASSLGQATRSYGYTF; CDR3 DNA: TGTGCCAGCAGTTTGGGACAGGCGACCAGATCCTATGGCTACACCTTC
D gene: TRBD2; J gene: TRBJ2-2; V gene: TRBV7-6; clone size: few; CDR3 protein: CASSFGGRANTGELFF; CDR3 DNA: TGTGCCAGCAGCTTCGGCGGGAGGGCAAACACCGGGGAGCTGTTTTTT
D gene: TRBD2; J gene: TRBJ2-4; V gene: TRBV4-3; clone size: few; CDR3 protein: CASSPGLAYGENIQYF; CDR3 DNA: TGCGCCAGCAGCCCCGGACTAGCGTATGGGGAAAACATTCAGTACTTC
D gene: TRBD1; J gene: TRBJ2-7; V gene: TRBV11-2; clone size: few; CDR3 protein: CASSPTRDRAYEQYF; CDR3 DNA: TGTGCCAGCAGCCCTACCCGGGACAGAGCCTACGAGCAGTACTTC
D gene: -; J gene: TRBJ1-1; V gene: TRBV6-5; clone size: few; CDR3 protein: CASSSGVIAFF; CDR3 DNA: TGTGCCAGCAGTTCAGGGGTGATAGCTTTCTTT
D gene: TRBD1; J gene: TRBJ1-1; V gene: TRBV10-1; clone size: -; CDR3 protein: CASSVQGDRTEAFF; CDR3 DNA: TGCGCCAGCAGTGTGCAGGGGGATCGGACTGAAGCTTTCTTT
D gene: -; J gene: TRBJ1-1; V gene: TRBV6-6; clone size: -; CDR3 protein: CASSPPTGWTEAFF; CDR3 DNA: TGTGCCAGCAGTCCCCCGACAGGATGGACTGAAGCTTTCTTT
D gene: TRBD1; J gene: TRBJ2-7; V gene: TRBV19; clone size: -; CDR3 protein: CASSATGESYEQYF; CDR3 DNA: TGTGCCAGTAGTGCCACAGGGGAATCCTACGAGCAGTACTTC
D gene: TRBD1; J gene: TRBJ1-1; V gene: TRBV28; clone size: -; CDR3 protein: CASSPTGDLNTEAFF; CDR3 DNA: TGTGCCAGCAGCCCGACAGGGGACTTGAACACTGAAGCTTTCTTT
D gene: TRBD2; J gene: TRBJ2-1; V gene: TRBV11-3; clone size: -; CDR3 protein: CASSFSGRLNEQFF; CDR3 DNA: TGTGCCAGCAGCTTTAGCGGGAGGCTAAATGAGCAGTTCTTC
D gene: -; J gene: TRBJ2-5; V gene: TRBV11-1; clone size: few; CDR3 protein: CASSSSVRDPSYF; CDR3 DNA: TGTGCCAGCAGCTCCAGCGTTCGAGACCCATCATACTTC
D gene: TRBD1; J gene: TRBJ2-7; V gene: TRBV4-1; clone size: -; CDR3 protein: CASSQGQGVFDEQYF; CDR3 DNA: TGCGCCAGCAGCCAAGGGCAGGGGGTATTCGACGAGCAGTACTTC
D gene: TRBD1; J gene: TRBJ1-1; V gene: TRBV19; clone size: -; CDR3 protein: CASDQGGPEAFF; CDR3 DNA: TGTGCCAGTGATCAGGGGGGACCTGAAGCTTTCTTT
D gene: TRBD1; J gene: TRBJ1-2; V gene: TRBV10-3; clone size: few; CDR3 protein: CAIGYEGAGYGYTF; CDR3 DNA: TGTGCCATCGGGTACGAGGGGGCAGGGTATGGCTACACCTTC
D gene: TRBD1; J gene: TRBJ1-4; V gene: TRBV4-1; clone size: -; CDR3 protein: CASSQGDRGRDEKLFF; CDR3 DNA: TGCGCCAGCAGCCAAGGAGACAGGGGGCGAGATGAAAAACTGTTTTTT
D gene: TRBD1; J gene: TRBJ1-3; V gene: TRBV28; clone size: few; CDR3 protein: CASLPGGTGNTIYF; CDR3 DNA: TGTGCCAGCCTACCAGGGGGTACTGGAAACACCATATATTTT
D gene: -; J gene: TRBJ2-1; V gene: TRBV6-4; clone size: few; CDR3 protein: CASSDVPISDEQFF; CDR3 DNA: TGTGCCAGCAGTGACGTCCCTATTAGCGATGAGCAGTTCTTC
D gene: -; J gene: TRBJ2-5; V gene: TRBV7-6; clone size: few; CDR3 protein: CASSLGVSEVSTQYF; CDR3 DNA: TGTGCCAGCAGCTTAGGGGTCAGCGAGGTGTCGACCCAGTACTTC
D gene: -; J gene: TRBJ1-3; V gene: TRBV29-1; clone size: -; CDR3 protein: CSVTGSRNTIYF; CDR3 DNA: TGCAGCGTTACAGGGTCTAGAAACACCATATATTTT
D gene: -; J gene: TRBJ1-2; V gene: TRBV6-5; clone size: -; CDR3 protein: CASTTIEAGKHGYTF; CDR3 DNA: TGTGCTAGCACCACAATTGAGGCAGGGAAGCATGGCTACACCTTC
D gene: TRBD1; J gene: TRBJ2-7; V gene: TRBV28; clone size: few; CDR3 protein: CASRSGTVYEQYF; CDR3 DNA: TGTGCCAGCAGATCCGGGACAGTATACGAGCAGTACTTC
D gene: -; J gene: TRBJ2-7; V gene: TRBV23-1; clone size: few; CDR3 protein: CASSQPPGLPSYEQYF; CDR3 DNA: TGCGCCAGCAGTCAACCCCCGGGGTTACCCTCCTACGAGCAGTACTTC